The 18 T cell receptor delta chains below all came from one sample that was sequenced in a study of γδ T cells in repeated Plasmodium falciparum infection. TCRdb re-analyzed the multiplex PCR reads via CATT. This sample carries 50,000 or so delta-chain clones, 1.6% of them seen once, and the ten largest clones take 6.5% to 9.5%. Vgamma9/Vdelta2+ and Vdelta2-negative gammadelta T cells were flow-sorted from PBMC for bulk sequencing. Sequenced material: gamma-delta T cells from blood. The receptors come from a pool of human donors (malaria-infected and uninfected, not separated).

A few counts support this clone. This DNA translates differently at residue 7 from the TCRdb protein, which is that of a much larger clone; a read error is likely, and the protein shown is the DNA's own translation. Additional DNA sequences in this sample encode the identical CDR3. The rearrangement links TRDV3 to TRDJ1; perhaps TRDD2 as D (6 bases). Trimming removed 5 bases at V and 0 bases at J, with 37 bases between. The CDR3 consists of 21 residues. Looked up from germline, CDR1 is TVYSNPD and CDR2 is GDNSRS (reference sequence). The chain's CDR3 is CAANKPSPSSTGQGYTDKLIF. In DNA, the CDR3 is TGTGCCGCTAATAAACCTTCCCCTTCATCTACCGGCCAGGGGTACACCGATAAACTCATCTTT.

This clone was counted a few times. This likely stems from a read error, as it lies one base from a far larger clone. This specimen includes other DNA sequences encoding the same CDR3. J gene calling gave no result, while the V gene is TRDV1; no DNA check was done on the table's D call, TRDD3. This CDR3 has 13 residues. Germline V gene data show CDR1 as TSWWSYY and CDR2 as QGS. The CDR3 region is CALGEFRSDKLIF. CDR3 bases: TGTGCTCTTGGGGAATTTCGCAGCGATAAGCTCATCTTT.

This clone was recorded a few times. This chain uses TRDV1 with TRDJ1; D tentatively fits TRDD2 or TRDD3 (7 bases each). TCRdb carries no J gene annotation; the J gene was assigned here by matching the DNA with germline. Trimming shortened V by 4 bases and J by 2 bases, and 29 bases separated the two germline ends. CDR1 is TSWWSYY and CDR2 is QGS in the germline V gene. The CDR3 sequence is 20 residues long. CDR3: CALGGALSYTGDAHTDKLIF. The CDR3 coding sequence is TGTGCTCTTGGGGGGGCCCTTTCCTACACTGGGGATGCTCATACCGATAAACTCATCTTT.

The sample holds many counts of this clone. This sample includes further DNA sequences coding for the same CDR3. The chain recombines TRDV1 with TRDJ1, with 7 positions matching TRDD3. With V trimmed by 8 bases and J by 0 bases, 15 bases remained unmatched. CDR3 length equals 17 residues. Germline values: CDR1 TSWWSYY, CDR2 QGS. The CDR3 spells CALKKGSWGKYTDKLIF. Written as DNA, the CDR3 is TGTGCTCTTAAGAAAGGTAGTTGGGGGAAGTACACCGATAAACTCATCTTT.

This clone was found a few times. A read error is possible here, since a much larger clone lies one base away. The same CDR3 arises from other DNA sequences in this sample as well. The rearrangement uses TRDV1 and TRDJ1; 10 positions agree with TRDD3. Germline lookup yields CDR1 TSWWSYY and CDR2 QGS. The CDR3 is made up of 21 amino acids. DNA for the CDR3: TGTGCTCTTGGGGAACCGACCCATTCCTCTAATGGGGGATACTACACCGACAAACTCATCTTT. Translating it yields CALGEPTHSSNGGYYTDKLIF.

This clone was counted many times. Translating this DNA gives a protein that differs at residue 10 from the TCRdb one, which belongs to a much larger clone; a read error is likely, and the protein shown is this translation. The CDR3 loop reads CALGRATLGGNDKLIF. The CDR3, as DNA: TGTGCTCTTGGTAGGGCTACTCTGGGGGGCAACGATAAACTCATCTTT. This sequence joins TRDV1 and TRDJ1; 7 bases are shared with TRDD3. Germline V gene data show CDR1 as TSWWSYY and CDR2 as QGS. V lost 6 bases, J lost 4 bases, and 14 bases stayed unmatched. The CDR3 extends over 16 amino acids.

This clone was recorded many times. The CDR3 DNA is TGTGCTCTTGGGTCCCAAGCCAACCAGTTCCTATTTGGGGCAAAACTCATCTTT. Its translation: CALGSQANQFLFGAKLIF. This chain links TRDV1 with TRDJ1, with D perhaps matching TRDD2 (6 bases). Germline V gene data show CDR1 as TSWWSYY and CDR2 as QGS. Trimming pared 5 bases from V and 8 bases from J, leaving 30 bases between. CDR3 length: 18 amino acids.

Concerning this clone: A far larger clone is one nucleotide away, so this likely arose from a read error. This sample includes further DNA sequences coding for the same CDR3. The V gene call reads TRDV1; no J gene was called; TRDD3 was called by the table and not checked on the DNA. The length of the CDR3 is 24 residues. Germline lookup yields CDR1 TSWWSYY and CDR2 QGS. CDR3 amino acids: CALGEPVMIALQYWLWTGTDKLIF. The CDR3 DNA sequence: TGTGCTCTTGGGGAACCGGTAATGATCGCCCTCCAGTACTGGTTATGGACCGGGACCGATAAACTTATCTTT.

In regard to this clone: TCRdb has a much larger clone's protein, which differs at residue 12 from the translation of this DNA, likely because of a read error; what is shown is the protein translated from the DNA. The chain combines TRDV1 with TRDJ1; D unclear. CDR1 is TSWWSYY, CDR2 QGS, per germline. This CDR3 is built from 13 residues. The CDR3 bases are TGTGCTCTTACTCCTCAGTACACCGATAAACTCACCTTT. As protein: CALTPQYTDKLTF.

For this clone: TCRdb assigns this DNA the protein of a much larger clone, which departs from its translation at residue 11; this likely reflects a read error, and the protein shown comes from translating the DNA. The rearrangement joins TRDV1 to TRDJ1; D gene unclear. In the absence of a J gene in TCRdb, the DNA was matched to germline to assign it here. The length of the CDR3 is 17 residues. Looked up from germline, CDR1 is TSWWSYY and CDR2 is QGS. V lost 0 bases to trimming and J lost 1 base, with 15 bases between them. In nucleotides, the CDR3 is TGTGCTCTTGGGGAACTCATGACCCTGGCGTCCACCGATAAACTCATCTTT. It encodes CALGELMTLASTDKLIF.

Comments on this clone: A far more abundant clone sits one base away, making this likely a read error. The same CDR3 is also encoded by other DNA sequences in this sample. This chain joins TRDV1 and TRDJ2; D possibly corresponds to TRDD3 (5 bases). TCRdb offers no J gene call, so here the DNA was matched to germline to obtain one. Trimming stripped 4 bases from V and 10 bases from J, with 19 bases between. The V gene's germline CDR1 is TSWWSYY and CDR2 QGS. The CDR3 sequence is 15 residues long. DNA for the CDR3: TGTGCTCTTGGGGTCGTGGGGTTTCCCGCGGGACAACTCTTCTTT. As protein: CALGVVGFPAGQLFF.

There are many counts of this clone. The chain joins TRDV2 to TRDJ1; 10 bases align to TRDD3. After removal of 3 bases from V and 6 bases from J, the junction contained 15 bases not matched to a gene. Germline V CDR1 and CDR2: GEAIGNYY, EKD. The CDR3 is 17 residues long. The CDR3, as DNA: TGTGCCTGTGACTCCCTATCTACTGGGGGATCGCTGAATAAACTCATCTTT. Its protein product is CACDSLSTGGSLNKLIF.

About this clone: TCRdb shows a much larger clone's protein in place of this DNA's translation, and the two differ at residue 21, likely through a read error; the protein shown is translated from the DNA. A V gene of TRDV1 was called, but no J gene was assigned; the table names TRDD3, a call not compared with the DNA. The CDR3 spans 22 residues. Germline CDR1 TSWWSYY, CDR2 QGS. CDR3 nucleotide sequence: TGTGCTCTTGGGGAACTCCTACGTGTCTCGGACTGGGGGGATACCAGGACCGATAAACTCACCTTT. It translates to CALGELLRVSDWGDTRTDKLTF.

This clone was seen only a few times. This likely traces to a read error, being one base from a far larger clone. Other nucleotide sequences in the sample specify the same CDR3. The genes are TRDV1 and TRDJ1; 8 bases fit TRDD3. Since TCRdb gives no J gene, matching the DNA to germline was used here to assign it. Germline CDR1 and CDR2: TSWWSYY and QGS. The CDR3 runs 21 residues. V trimming: 1 base; J trimming: 5 bases; junction bases outside the gene matches: 24. The CDR3 DNA reads as TGTGCTCTTGGGGAACACCGCATGCGACTGGGGGCCCTCCTTCTCTTGGATAAACTCATCTTT. Its translation is CALGEHRMRLGALLLLDKLIF.

As regards this clone: The protein TCRdb gives is from a much larger clone and does not agree with this DNA's translation at residue 14, likely a read error; the protein shown here comes from the DNA. The chain combines TRDV1 with TRDJ1, with 7 bases identical to TRDD2. TCRdb gives no J gene; it was assigned here by matching the DNA to germline. The V gene end was trimmed by 0 bases and the J gene end by 0 bases; junction bases not matched to a gene: 19. The CDR3 consists of 21 residues. Per the germline V gene, CDR1 is TSWWSYY and CDR2 is QGS. The CDR3 sequence: CALGELLPALWSYGHTDKLIF. In DNA form, the CDR3 reads TGTGCTCTTGGGGAACTCCTTCCTGCACTCTGGAGCTACGGTCACACCGATAAACTCATCTTT.

This clone showed up just a few times. It is likely a read error: a sequence one base away is far more abundant. This specimen includes other DNA sequences encoding the same CDR3. The chain carries TRDV1 and TRDJ1; TRDD3 agrees at 7 bases. The J gene, left out of TCRdb, was set here by checking the DNA against germline. Germline V gives CDR1 TSWWSYY, CDR2 QGS. The CDR3 is 14 residues long. In nucleotides, the CDR3 is TGTGCCCTTGGGGAACTGGGGTACACCGATAAACTCATCTTT. It specifies CALGELGYTDKLIF.

This clone was recorded a few times. Translating this DNA gives a protein that differs at residue 15 from the TCRdb one, which belongs to a much larger clone; a read error is likely, and the protein shown is this translation. This sequence joins TRDV1 and TRDJ1; 8 nucleotides align to TRDD3. The J gene is absent in TCRdb and was assigned here via DNA matching to germline. The CDR3 is made up of 19 amino acids. CDR1 is TSWWSYY and CDR2 is QGS in the germline V gene. CDR3 coding DNA: TGTGCTCTTGGGGAACCGCGGGGATACCCGACGAGGTACACCTATAAACTCATCTTT. It is translated as CALGEPRGYPTRYTYKLIF.

This clone was counted between two and nine times. Only one base separates this from a far larger clonotype, so it likely reflects a read error. The identical CDR3 is also encoded by other nucleotide sequences in the sample. V usage is TRDV1 and J usage is TRDJ1, with TRDD3 matching 12 bases. No J segment appears in TCRdb, so it was assigned here by matching the sequence to germline. J lost 0 bases, V lost 0 bases, and 26 bases had no gene match. The CDR3 sequence is 25 residues long. The germline V gene has CDR1 TSWWSYY and CDR2 QGS. CDR3 residues: CALGELFHTLRFPGGYAGYTDKLIF. For the CDR3, the DNA is TGTGCTCTTGGGGAACTGTTTCACACTCTACGATTTCCTGGGGGATACGCGGGATACACCGATAAACTCATCTTT.